This T cell receptor beta chain was sequenced in a study of cytomegalovirus exposure and HLA in healthy donors. Study-wide points: Excluded were some V segments that proved indistinguishable, including TRBV6-2 and TRBV6-3. Further analysis was carried out later, and it showed several of the most significant clusters appearing linked to common viral pathogens. The study listed some 160 cytomegalovirus-associated TCR beta chains. Most of the CMV-associated TCR beta chains (in a later analysis) appeared to be HLA-restricted.

The primer mix had 60 Vbeta and 13 Jbeta primers. The method was immunoSEQ multiplex PCR; TCRdb's version includes in-frame clones alone and lacks a portion of them. Counted here are about 160,000 clones, less than 80% occurring once; the ten biggest clones make up about 4.6%. The germline V gene has CDR1 SGHVS and CDR2 FNYEAQ. The CDR3 spans 15 residues. The V gene lost 1 base and the J gene lost 2 bases, with 11 bases spanning the gap. A word on this clone: Its antigen remains unknown.

Specimen: PBMCs. The TCR comes from a man aged 35-49 years in good health and CMV-seronegative. V gene TRBV7-6 combines with J gene TRBJ1-1; D uncertain. The CDR3: CASSLGGDGNTEAFF. The CDR3 DNA reads as TGTGCCAGCAGCTTAGGTGGAGACGGTAACACTGAAGCTTTCTTT.